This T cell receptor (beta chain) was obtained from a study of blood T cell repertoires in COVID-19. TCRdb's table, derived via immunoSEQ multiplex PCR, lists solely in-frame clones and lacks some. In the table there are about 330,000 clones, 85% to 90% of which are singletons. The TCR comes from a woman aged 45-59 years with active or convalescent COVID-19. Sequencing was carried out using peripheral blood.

The DNA of the CDR3 is TGTGCCAGCGGAGAGGGGGGGCCCCAAGAGACCCAGTACTTC. Encoded protein: CASGEGGPQETQYF. This rearrangement joins TRBV28 to TRBJ2-5; D is possibly TRBD2 (7 bases). V shed 8 bases and J shed 1 base, with 14 bases lying between them. Germline-derived CDR1 and CDR2 are MDHEN and SYDVKM. CDR3 length: 14 residues.